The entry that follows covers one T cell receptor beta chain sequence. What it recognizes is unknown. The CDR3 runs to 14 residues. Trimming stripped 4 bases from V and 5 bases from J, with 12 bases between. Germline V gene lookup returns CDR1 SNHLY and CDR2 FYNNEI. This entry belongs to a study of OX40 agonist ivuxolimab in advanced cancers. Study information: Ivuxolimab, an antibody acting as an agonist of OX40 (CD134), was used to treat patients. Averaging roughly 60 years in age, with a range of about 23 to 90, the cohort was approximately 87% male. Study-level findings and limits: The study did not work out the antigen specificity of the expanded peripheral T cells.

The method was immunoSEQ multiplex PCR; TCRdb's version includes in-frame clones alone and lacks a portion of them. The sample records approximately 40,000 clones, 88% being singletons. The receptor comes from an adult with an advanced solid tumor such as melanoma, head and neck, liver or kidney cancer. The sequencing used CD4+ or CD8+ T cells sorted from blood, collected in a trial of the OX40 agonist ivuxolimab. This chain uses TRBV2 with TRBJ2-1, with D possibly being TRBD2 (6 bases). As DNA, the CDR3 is TGTGCCAGCAGTGGCCGGGACTCAGACAATGAGCAGTTCTTC. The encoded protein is CASSGRDSDNEQFF. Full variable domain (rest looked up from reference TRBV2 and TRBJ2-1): EPEVTQTPSHQVTQMGQEVILRCVPISNHLYFYWYRQILGQKVEFLVSFYNNEISEKSEIFDDQFSVERPDGSNFTLKIRSTKLEDSAMYFCASSGRDSDNEQFFGPGTRLTVL.